The rows below give T cell receptor beta chains drawn from one sample of a study of T cell responses to AZD1222 COVID-19 vaccine. Profiled with immunoSEQ multiplex PCR; TCRdb holds only in-frame clones, not every one. The sample shows about 220,000 clones, approximately 94% of them seen only once. The sample was peripheral blood, taken on day 0 of MenACWY control vaccination. The source of these receptors is an adult in good health. CDR3s include the opening cysteine and the closing phenylalanine or tryptophan. The order of the fields is V gene, clone size, CDR3 protein. Expanded clones are given a class, and other clones once, few, many or no size at all.

v_gene: TRBV9
abundance: -
CDR3aa: CASSRRYNSGKGETQYF

v_gene: TRBV4-3
abundance: once
CDR3aa: CASSQGEARSAFF

v_gene: TRBV7-9
abundance: -
CDR3aa: CASSLASGTEAFF

v_gene: TRBV18
abundance: -
CDR3aa: CASSPLVAGYETQYF

v_gene: TRBV4-1
abundance: few
CDR3aa: CASSQGSSNEQYF

v_gene: TRBV5-6
abundance: -
CDR3aa: CASSSPGASSPLHF

v_gene: TRBV7-9
abundance: -
CDR3aa: CASMSPGANVLTF

v_gene: TRBV2
abundance: -
CDR3aa: CASKRGDSTDTQYF

v_gene: TRBV6-5
abundance: -
CDR3aa: CASRAFGYTF

v_gene: TRBV7-2
abundance: -
CDR3aa: CASSTGVGNEKLFF

v_gene: TRBV10-2
abundance: -
CDR3aa: CASRGMTGTGANYGYTF

v_gene: TRBV4-1
abundance: -
CDR3aa: CASSQGAGDGYTF

v_gene: TRBV20-1
abundance: -
CDR3aa: CSASVRPGNTIYF

v_gene: TRBV30
abundance: -
CDR3aa: CAWSRDRDSNQPQHF

v_gene: TRBV30
abundance: -
CDR3aa: CAWDLGAGGNYGYTF

v_gene: TRBV6-5
abundance: few
CDR3aa: CASSSGVSLHF

v_gene: TRBV7-2
abundance: -
CDR3aa: CASSLAPGPQYPEAFF

v_gene: TRBV7-2
abundance: -
CDR3aa: CASSSGGIGGYGYTF

v_gene: TRBV6-2/TRBV6-3
abundance: once
CDR3aa: CASSPQRLNTEAFF

v_gene: TRBV18
abundance: once
CDR3aa: CASSPGQSYGYTF

v_gene: TRBV27
abundance: -
CDR3aa: CASSRTRGDRGSPLHF

v_gene: TRBV30
abundance: -
CDR3aa: CAWSVKGRGLETQYF

v_gene: TRBV27
abundance: -
CDR3aa: CASRDKGTGRYGYTF

v_gene: TRBV6-5
abundance: -
CDR3aa: CASSRGLSKVGAFF

v_gene: TRBV7-8
abundance: -
CDR3aa: CASSLTGGPGNEQFF

v_gene: TRBV6-5
abundance: -
CDR3aa: CASPRNTEAFF

v_gene: TRBV27
abundance: -
CDR3aa: CASRGQSGRDTF

v_gene: TRBV7-9
abundance: -
CDR3aa: CASSLGPDRGWDQPQHF

v_gene: TRBV7-9
abundance: -
CDR3aa: CASSLAHRPYEQYF

v_gene: TRBV28
abundance: -
CDR3aa: CASIEQGRDQPQHF

v_gene: TRBV10-2
abundance: few
CDR3aa: CASRDSSTEAFF

v_gene: TRBV5-1
abundance: -
CDR3aa: CASSLGPGGTGSGNTIYF

v_gene: TRBV6-6
abundance: -
CDR3aa: CASSYSAGYTEAFF

v_gene: TRBV18
abundance: -
CDR3aa: CASSPLDRGRGYGYTF

v_gene: TRBV6-6
abundance: -
CDR3aa: CASRRGGTAASSTDTQYF

v_gene: TRBV29-1
abundance: -
CDR3aa: CSVVSSSGNTIYF

v_gene: TRBV4-3
abundance: -
CDR3aa: CASSQDGIWSSGNTIYF

v_gene: TRBV10-3
abundance: -
CDR3aa: CAANDRLEPLHF

v_gene: TRBV6-4
abundance: -
CDR3aa: CASRWDHGTNTEAFF

v_gene: TRBV18
abundance: -
CDR3aa: CASSPRADTYGYTF

v_gene: TRBV6-5
abundance: -
CDR3aa: CASSLPSTKEAFF

v_gene: TRBV4-1
abundance: -
CDR3aa: CASSPQKQGRRDGYTF

v_gene: TRBV3-1/TRBV3-2
abundance: -
CDR3aa: CASGTSEYEQYF

v_gene: TRBV6-5
abundance: once
CDR3aa: CASSPYRGRGAFF

v_gene: TRBV4-2
abundance: -
CDR3aa: CASSQVGSNSPLHF

v_gene: TRBV5-1
abundance: -
CDR3aa: CASSLQGENGYTF